This is a list of T cell receptor beta chains from one sample in a study of T cell changes during pregnancy in multiple sclerosis. The repertoire was sequenced with immunoSEQ multiplex PCR; TCRdb's copy has only in-frame clones and lacks some. The sample holds some 94,000 clones, roughly 90% seen once. The sequenced sample was peripheral blood, obtained in the first trimester of pregnancy. The receptors derive from a female donor with multiple sclerosis, enrolled in a pregnancy study. The CDR3 runs from the conserved cysteine through the conserved F or W. D genes are given only for firm matches. Clone size, where shown, is once, few, many, or a class for clones that have expanded.

j_gene	abundance	v_gene	d_gene	CDR3nt	CDR3aa
TRBJ2-7	once	TRBV25-1	TRBD1	TGTGCCAGCAGTGAGCACAGGGGCGACGAGCAGTACTTC	CASSEHRGDEQYF
TRBJ1-5	once	TRBV19	-	TGTGCCAGCACCCCTGCCGGCGGGCGCTATCAGCCCCAGCATTTT	CASTPAGGRYQPQHF
TRBJ2-1	-	TRBV20-1	-	TGCAGTGCTGGACGGGAATCTGAGCAGTTCTTC	CSAGRESEQFF
TRBJ1-5	-	TRBV4-3	-	TGCGCCAGCAGCCAAGAGGGGCGGTGGGGCAATCAGCCCCAGCATTTT	CASSQEGRWGNQPQHF
TRBJ2-2	-	TRBV5-4	TRBD1	TGTGCCAGCAGCCCTTTGACGGACAGGGGAGCGAACACCGGGGAGCTGTTTTTT	CASSPLTDRGANTGELFF
TRBJ2-3	-	TRBV5-4	-	TGTGCCAGCAGCCGGCTAGCGTTAGGGGATACGCAGTATTTT	CASSRLALGDTQYF
TRBJ2-2	-	TRBV7-6	-	TGTGCCAGCAGCTTGGCCCTCGGAGGAGGTGGGGAGCTGTTTTTT	CASSLALGGGGELFF
TRBJ1-4	-	TRBV6-1	-	TGTGCCAGCAGTGGCAGGGTCGGTAATGAAAAACTGTTTTTT	CASSGRVGNEKLFF
TRBJ2-7	-	TRBV27	TRBD2	TGTGCCAGCAGTAATCTAGCGGCTTACGAGCAGTACTTC	CASSNLAAYEQYF
TRBJ2-2	-	TRBV29-1	-	TGCAGCGTGAGGCCCTGGGGGGCCGGGGAGCTGTTTTTT	CSVRPWGAGELFF